The present T cell receptor (beta chain) was sequenced within a study of tumour-infiltrating T cells in Burkitt lymphoma (dated by TCRdb to 2020 to 2021). Background on the whole study: TCR repertoire data were correlated with clinical outcome; productive clonality predicted overall and progression-free survival, independent of established prognosticators including age at diagnosis.

The library was produced with the immunoSEQ multiplex PCR assay. The table comes from immuneACCESS by way of TCRdb, which keeps in-frame sequences with V and J called. Part of the clones is missing from these tables; in studies checked, under half for an unresolved V gene and the rest for unknown reasons. For this sample the table gives more than 2,500 clones, of which under 80% were detected only once. The ten largest make up about 13% of the sample. A note on this clone: Its antigen specificity is not known. At one end the junction does not follow the germline gene, possibly because of a read error.

According to the germline V gene, CDR1 reads SGDLS and CDR2 reads YYNGEE. The CDR3 measures 17 amino acids from cysteine to phenylalanine. Kept here is only the CDR3 DNA, which spans 51 bases and is read in frame from base 1. This chain is built from TRBV9 and TRBJ1-6, with the identity of the D gene unclear. Sequences were obtained from tumor tissue. This TCR was recovered from a human donor with diffuse large B-cell lymphoma. For the CDR3, the sequence is CASTVDEGFSYNSPLHF. In nucleotides, the sequence is TGTGCCAGCACCGTAGACGAGGGTTTCTCCTATAATTCACCCCTCCACTTT.